The clone carrying this TCR beta chain was seen just once. The antigen is not known. Each of the donors was a healthy adult who was HIV-negative and had not had a recent acute infection or vaccination. There were only Caucasian adults among the donors, and all lived in Nashville, Tennessee. This sample is part of a study of shared clonotypes between healthy human individuals. General study findings and limits: Clonotypes which were not shared had lower generation probabilities than clonotypes that all four donors shared.

Germline V gene lookup returns CDR1 MDHEN and CDR2 SYDVKM. Trimming shortened V by 3 bases and J by 4 bases, and 14 bases separated the two germline ends. This CDR3 has 15 residues. A deep-level run was used for the assay. Sequencing was performed with immunoSEQ multiplex PCR; in TCRdb, only in-frame clones are kept and a portion is missing. The sample has under 650,000 clones; almost 97% are singletons. The sample was naive CD4+ T cells sorted from blood. Subset here: CD45RA+ positively selected. V is TRBV28 and J is TRBJ2-3; D gene uncertain. The receptor's source is a woman under 40 in good health. CDR3 loop: CASSFRVPDADTQYF. In DNA, the CDR3 is TGTGCCAGCAGTTTCCGAGTCCCCGATGCAGATACGCAGTATTTT. The whole variable domain, filled in from reference TRBV28 and TRBJ2-3, reads DVKVTQSSRYLVKRTGEKVFLECVQDMDHENMFWYRQDPGLGLRLIYFSYDVKMKEKGDIPEGYSVSREKKERFSLILESASTNQTSMYLCASSFRVPDADTQYFGPGTRLTVL.